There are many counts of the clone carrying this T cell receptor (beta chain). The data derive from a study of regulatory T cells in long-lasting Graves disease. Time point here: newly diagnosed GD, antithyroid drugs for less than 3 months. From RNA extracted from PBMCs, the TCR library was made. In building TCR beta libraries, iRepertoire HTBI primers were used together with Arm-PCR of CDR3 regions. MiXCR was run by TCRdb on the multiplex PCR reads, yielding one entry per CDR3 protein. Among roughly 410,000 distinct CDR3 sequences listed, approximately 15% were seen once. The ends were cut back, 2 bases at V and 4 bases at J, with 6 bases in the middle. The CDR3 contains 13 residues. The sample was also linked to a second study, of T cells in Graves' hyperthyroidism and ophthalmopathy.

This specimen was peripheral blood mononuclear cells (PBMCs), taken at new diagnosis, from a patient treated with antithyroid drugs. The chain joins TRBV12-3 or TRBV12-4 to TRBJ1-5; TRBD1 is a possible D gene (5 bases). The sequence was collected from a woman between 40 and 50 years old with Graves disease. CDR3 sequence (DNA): TGTGCCAGCAGTTTAAAGGGGAATCAGCCCCAGCATTTT. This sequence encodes CASSLKGNQPQHF.